This TCR beta chain is from a study of T cell responses to AZD1222 COVID-19 vaccine. Whole-study results and caveats: Donors, mostly white British, included more females; clonal diversity was possibly underestimated. Compared with day 0, the breadth and depth of the Spike-specific TCR repertoire rose significantly after two doses of AZD1222. Spike was spanned by vaccine-associated CD4 TCRs, with dominance at 160-218 and 743-854.

The germline CDR1 and CDR2 sequences are SGHTA and FQGTGA. The CDR3 is made up of 14 amino acids. With 1 base removed from V and 5 bases from J, the gap between germline ends came to 8 bases. TCRdb's copy holds only in-frame clones and misses some; the assay was immunoSEQ multiplex PCR. The sample yields about 110,000 clones, around 90% seen once. Regarding this clone: The target antigen is unknown.

The sample in question was peripheral blood, obtained on day 0 of AZD1222 vaccination. The genes are TRBV7-3 and TRBJ2-2; D gene uncertain. The receptor was isolated from an adult in good health. The CDR3 DNA reads as TGTGCCAGCAGCTTAATTTTAGGGACCGGGGAGCTGTTTTTT. Its translation is CASSLILGTGELFF.